The rows below give T cell receptor beta chains drawn from one sample of a study of Ad26.COV2.S vaccination and SARS-CoV-2 variants. Generated by immunoSEQ multiplex PCR, the TCRdb table keeps only in-frame clones and is missing some. The repertoire holds 87,000 or so clones, with roughly 84% as singletons. The sample here was peripheral blood, taken after recovery from COVID-19. Every receptor here comes from a human donor who had recovered from COVID-19. CDR3s include the opening cysteine and the closing phenylalanine or tryptophan. The D gene is left open where the match is weak. Size tells how often a clone was seen (once, few, many) or the class of an expanded clone, and some rows leave it out.

D	J	V	size	CDR3	DNA
TRBD1	TRBJ2-7	TRBV7-8	NA	CASSLVGTGEYEQYF	TGTGCCAGCAGCTTAGTTGGGACAGGGGAATACGAGCAGTACTTC
TRBD2	TRBJ2-1	TRBV7-2	NA	CASSLSSGSLGEQFF	TGTGCCAGCAGCTTATCTAGCGGGAGTTTGGGTGAGCAGTTCTTC
TRBD2	TRBJ2-3	TRBV19	once	CASSPRLAATDTQYF	TGTGCCAGTAGTCCTCGACTAGCGGCGACAGATACGCAGTATTTT
NA	TRBJ2-3	TRBV27	few	CASSPKSTDTQYF	TGTGCCAGCAGCCCCAAGAGCACAGATACGCAGTATTTT
TRBD1	TRBJ1-1	TRBV28	once	CASSTNRGGALNTEAFF	TGTGCCAGCAGTACTAACAGGGGAGGCGCCCTGAACACTGAAGCTTTCTTT
NA	TRBJ1-1	TRBV29-1	NA	CSVSNRDRNTEAFF	TGCAGCGTTTCCAACAGGGATCGGAACACTGAAGCTTTCTTT
NA	TRBJ2-7	TRBV7-2	NA	CASSWDNYEQYF	TGTGCCAGCAGCTGGGACAACTACGAGCAGTACTTC
TRBD1	TRBJ1-2	TRBV7-8	NA	CASSLTGADYGYTF	TGTGCCAGCAGCTTGACAGGGGCCGACTATGGCTACACCTTC
TRBD1	TRBJ1-5	TRBV24-1	NA	CATSDSLDRGNQPQHF	TGTGCCACCAGTGACTCGTTGGACAGGGGCAATCAGCCCCAGCATTTT
TRBD2	TRBJ2-1	TRBV5-1	NA	CASSLGLAGPANEQFF	TGCGCCAGCAGCTTGGGACTAGCGGGGCCTGCTAATGAGCAGTTCTTC
TRBD1	TRBJ2-2	TRBV7-7	NA	CASSLDRGDTGELFF	TGTGCCAGCAGCTTAGACAGGGGTGACACCGGGGAGCTGTTTTTT
NA	TRBJ2-1	TRBV10-3	NA	CAISSDGRPHNEQFF	TGTGCCATCAGTAGCGATGGGAGACCCCACAATGAGCAGTTCTTC
TRBD1	TRBJ2-5	TRBV19	NA	CASSIEARQGYWTQYF	TGTGCCAGTAGTATAGAGGCCCGACAGGGTTATTGGACCCAGTACTTC
NA	TRBJ1-2	TRBV29-1	NA	CSVASRGYGYTF	TGCAGCGTTGCTAGCAGGGGCTATGGCTACACCTTC
TRBD2	TRBJ2-7	TRBV19	NA	CASSIQREGSYEQYF	TGTGCCAGTAGTATACAGCGGGAGGGCTCCTACGAGCAGTACTTC
TRBD1	TRBJ1-4	TRBV5-1	NA	CASMAQGAPGVEKLFF	TGCGCCAGCATGGCACAGGGGGCCCCTGGGGTCGAAAAACTGTTTTTT
NA	TRBJ2-7	TRBV11-3	NA	CASSLVVGQTYEQYF	TGTGCCAGCAGCTTAGTCGTTGGCCAGACCTACGAGCAGTACTTC
NA	TRBJ2-5	TRBV5-4	few	CASSPNTQETQYF	TGTGCCAGCAGCCCGAACACCCAAGAGACCCAGTACTTC